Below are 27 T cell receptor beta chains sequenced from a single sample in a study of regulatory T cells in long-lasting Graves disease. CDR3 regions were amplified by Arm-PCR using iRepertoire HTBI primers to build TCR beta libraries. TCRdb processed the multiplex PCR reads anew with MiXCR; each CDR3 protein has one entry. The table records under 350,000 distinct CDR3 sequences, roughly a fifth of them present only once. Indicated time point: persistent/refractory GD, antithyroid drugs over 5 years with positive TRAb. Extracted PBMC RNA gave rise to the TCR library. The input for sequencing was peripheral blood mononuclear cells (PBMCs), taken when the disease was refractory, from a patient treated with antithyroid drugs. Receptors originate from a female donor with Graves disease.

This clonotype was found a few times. This CDR3 reads CASSLDPTGDYGYTF. The CDR3 nucleotides are TGTGCCAGCAGCTTAGATCCTACAGGGGACTATGGCTACACCTTC. This chain links TRBV11-3 with TRBJ1-2, with TRBD1 matching over 7 bases. Germline values: CDR1 SGHNT, CDR2 YENEEA. Germline trimming cut 0 bases from V and 3 bases from J; bases unmatched to any gene: 4. The CDR3 is 15 residues long. Filled out from reference TRBV11-3 and TRBJ1-2, the complete variable domain reads EAGVVQSPRYKIIEKKQPVAFWCNPISGHNTLYWYLQNLGQGPELLIRYENEEAVDDSQLPKDRFSAERLKGVDSTLKIQPAELGDSAVYLCASSLDPTGDYGYTFGSGTRLTVV.

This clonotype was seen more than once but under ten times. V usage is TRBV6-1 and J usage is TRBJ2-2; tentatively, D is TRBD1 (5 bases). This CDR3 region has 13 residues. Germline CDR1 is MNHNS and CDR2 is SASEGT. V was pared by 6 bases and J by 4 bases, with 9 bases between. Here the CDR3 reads CASRITGTGELFF. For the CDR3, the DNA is TGTGCCAGCAGAATAACAGGCACCGGGGAGCTGTTTTTT.

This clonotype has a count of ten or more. The CDR3 spells CASSYSKGSDYEQYF. CDR3 nucleotides: TGTGCCAGCAGTTACTCGAAGGGGAGCGACTACGAGCAGTACTTC. J is TRBJ2-7 and V is TRBV6-5; tentatively, D is TRBD1 or TRBD2 (5 bases each). In germline, CDR1 is MNHEY, CDR2 SVGAGI. V was trimmed by 0 bases and J by 3 bases, leaving 12 bases between them. This CDR3 contains 15 residues.

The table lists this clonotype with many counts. CDR3 protein: CATVIVMWETQYF. The CDR3, as DNA: TGTGCAACAGTGATCGTAATGTGGGAGACCCAGTACTTC. The chain links TRBV6-1 to TRBJ2-5, with no clear D. The CDR3 spans 13 residues. From germline, CDR1 is MNHNS and CDR2 SASEGT.

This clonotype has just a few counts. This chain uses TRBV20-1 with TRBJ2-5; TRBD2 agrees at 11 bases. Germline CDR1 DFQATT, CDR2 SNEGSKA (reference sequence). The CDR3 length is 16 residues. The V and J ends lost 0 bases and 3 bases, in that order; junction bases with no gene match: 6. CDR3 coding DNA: TGCAGTGCTAGAGATTTCGCTAGCGGGAGGAAAGAGACCCAGTACTTC. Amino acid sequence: CSARDFASGRKETQYF.

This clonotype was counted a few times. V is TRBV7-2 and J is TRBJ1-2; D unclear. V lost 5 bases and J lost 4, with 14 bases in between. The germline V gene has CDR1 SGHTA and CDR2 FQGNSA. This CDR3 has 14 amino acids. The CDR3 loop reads CASSPAGKGYGYTF. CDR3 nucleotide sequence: TGTGCCAGCAGCCCCGCCGGGAAGGGCTATGGCTACACCTTC.

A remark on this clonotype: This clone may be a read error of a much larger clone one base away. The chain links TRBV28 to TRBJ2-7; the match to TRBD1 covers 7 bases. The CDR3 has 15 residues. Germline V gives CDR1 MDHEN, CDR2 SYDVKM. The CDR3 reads CACSLRGTVLYEQYF. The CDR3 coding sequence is TGTGCCTGCAGTCTTAGGGGGACAGTGTTATACGAGCAGTACTTC.

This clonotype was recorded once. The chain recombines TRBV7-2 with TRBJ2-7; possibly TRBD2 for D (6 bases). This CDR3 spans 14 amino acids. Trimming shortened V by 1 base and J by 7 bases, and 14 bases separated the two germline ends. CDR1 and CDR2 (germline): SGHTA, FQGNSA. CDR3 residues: CASSLVTGLREQYF. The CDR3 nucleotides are TGTGCCAGCAGCTTAGTGACGGGACTTCGGGAGCAGTACTTC. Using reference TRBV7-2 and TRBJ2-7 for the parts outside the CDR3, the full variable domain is GAGVSQSPSNKVTEKGKDVELRCDPISGHTALYWYRQSLGQGLEFLIYFQGNSAPDKSGLPSDRFSAERTGGSVSTLTIQRTQQEDSAVYLCASSLVTGLREQYFGPGTRLTVT.

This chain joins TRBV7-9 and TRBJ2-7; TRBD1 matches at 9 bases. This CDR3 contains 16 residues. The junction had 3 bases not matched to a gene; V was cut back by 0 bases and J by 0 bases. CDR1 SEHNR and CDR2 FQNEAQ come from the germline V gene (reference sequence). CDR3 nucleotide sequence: TGTGCCAGCAGCTTAGCAACAGGGGGCTTCTCCTACGAGCAGTACTTC. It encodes CASSLATGGFSYEQYF.

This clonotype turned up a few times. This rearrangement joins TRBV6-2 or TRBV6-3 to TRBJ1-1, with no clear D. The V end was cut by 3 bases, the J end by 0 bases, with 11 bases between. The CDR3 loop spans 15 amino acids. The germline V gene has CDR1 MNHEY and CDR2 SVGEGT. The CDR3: CASSYLGRLNTEAFF. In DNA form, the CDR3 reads TGTGCCAGCAGTTATTTGGGCAGGCTGAACACTGAAGCTTTCTTT.

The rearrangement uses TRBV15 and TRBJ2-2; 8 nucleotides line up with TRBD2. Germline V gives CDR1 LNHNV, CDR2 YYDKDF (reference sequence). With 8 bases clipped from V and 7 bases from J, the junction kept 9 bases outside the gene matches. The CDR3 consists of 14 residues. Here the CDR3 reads CATLDSGSDGELFF. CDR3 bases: TGTGCCACCTTGGACAGCGGGAGTGACGGGGAGCTGTTTTTT.

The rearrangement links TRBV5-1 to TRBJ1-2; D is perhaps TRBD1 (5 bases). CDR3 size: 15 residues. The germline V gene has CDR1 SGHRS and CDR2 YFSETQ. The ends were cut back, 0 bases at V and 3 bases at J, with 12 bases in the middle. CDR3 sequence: CASSLEGDSDYGYTF. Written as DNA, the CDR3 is TGCGCCAGCAGCTTGGAGGGCGACAGCGACTATGGCTACACCTTC. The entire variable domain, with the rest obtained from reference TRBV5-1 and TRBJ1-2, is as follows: KAGVTQTPRYLIKTRGQQVTLSCSPISGHRSVSWYQQTPGQGLQFLFEYFSETQRNKGNFPGRFSGRQFSNSRSEMNVSTLELGDSALYLCASSLEGDSDYGYTFGSGTRLTVV.

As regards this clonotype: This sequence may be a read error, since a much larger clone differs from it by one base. The CDR3 DNA sequence: TGTGCCTGGAGTGTTGGACAGAACACTGAAGCTTCCTTT. Translating gives CAWSVGQNTEASF. The J gene is TRBJ1-1, the V gene TRBV30; weak D call: TRBD1 (6 bases). Germline CDR1 GTSNPN, CDR2 SVGIG (reference sequence). The CDR3 is made up of 13 amino acids.

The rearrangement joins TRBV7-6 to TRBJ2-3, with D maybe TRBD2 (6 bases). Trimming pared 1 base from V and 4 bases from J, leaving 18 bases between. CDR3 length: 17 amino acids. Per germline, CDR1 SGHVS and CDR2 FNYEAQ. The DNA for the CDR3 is TGTGCCAGCAGCTTAGGCCAGGGTAGCGGCGGCGCAGATACGCAGTATTTT. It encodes CASSLGQGSGGADTQYF.

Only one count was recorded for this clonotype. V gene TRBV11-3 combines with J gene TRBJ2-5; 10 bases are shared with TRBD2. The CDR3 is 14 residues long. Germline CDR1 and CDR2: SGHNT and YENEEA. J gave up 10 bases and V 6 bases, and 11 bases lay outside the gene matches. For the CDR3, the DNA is TGTGCCAGCAGTCCGGCTAGCGGGAGTAGAGACCAGTACTTC. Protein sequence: CASSPASGSRDQYF.

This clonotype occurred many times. CDR3 coding DNA: TGTGCCAGCAGCCAAGCGTTGACTAGCGGACCTAGCTCCTACGAGCAGTACTTC. Amino acid sequence: CASSQALTSGPSSYEQYF. This sequence joins TRBV4-2 and TRBJ2-7; 9 nucleotides match TRBD2. Germline V gene data show CDR1 as LGHNA and CDR2 as YNFKEQ. J gave up 0 bases and V 1 base, and 10 bases lay outside the gene matches. The CDR3 extends over 18 amino acids.

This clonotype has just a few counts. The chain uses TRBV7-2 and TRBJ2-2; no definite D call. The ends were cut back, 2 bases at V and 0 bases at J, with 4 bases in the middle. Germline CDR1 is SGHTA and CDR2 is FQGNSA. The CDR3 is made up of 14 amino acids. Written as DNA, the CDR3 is TGTGCCAGCAGCTTATTCGCGAACACCGGGGAGCTGTTTTTT. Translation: CASSLFANTGELFF.

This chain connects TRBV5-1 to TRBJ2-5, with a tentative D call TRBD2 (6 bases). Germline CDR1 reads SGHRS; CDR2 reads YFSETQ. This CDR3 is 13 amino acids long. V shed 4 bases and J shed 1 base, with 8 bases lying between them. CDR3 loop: CASSATSQETQYF. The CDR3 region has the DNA TGCGCCAGCAGCGCGACTAGCCAAGAGACCCAGTACTTC. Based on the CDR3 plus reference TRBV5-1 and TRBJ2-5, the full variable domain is KAGVTQTPRYLIKTRGQQVTLSCSPISGHRSVSWYQQTPGQGLQFLFEYFSETQRNKGNFPGRFSGRQFSNSRSEMNVSTLELGDSALYLCASSATSQETQYFGPGTRLLVL.

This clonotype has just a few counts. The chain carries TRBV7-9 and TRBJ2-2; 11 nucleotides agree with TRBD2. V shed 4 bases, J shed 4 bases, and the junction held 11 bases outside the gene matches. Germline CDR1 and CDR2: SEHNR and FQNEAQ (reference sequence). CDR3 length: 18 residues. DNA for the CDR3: TGTGCCAGCAGCTCCAACCCAACTAGCGGGAGAGGCACCGGGGAGCTGTTTTTT. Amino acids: CASSSNPTSGRGTGELFF.

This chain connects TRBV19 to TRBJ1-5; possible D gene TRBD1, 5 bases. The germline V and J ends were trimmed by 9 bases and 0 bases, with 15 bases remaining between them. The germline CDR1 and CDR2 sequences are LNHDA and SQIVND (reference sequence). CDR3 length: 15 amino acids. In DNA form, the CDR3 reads TGTGCCAGACGGGACGGAGATTATAGCAATCAGCCCCAGCATTTT. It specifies CARRDGDYSNQPQHF.

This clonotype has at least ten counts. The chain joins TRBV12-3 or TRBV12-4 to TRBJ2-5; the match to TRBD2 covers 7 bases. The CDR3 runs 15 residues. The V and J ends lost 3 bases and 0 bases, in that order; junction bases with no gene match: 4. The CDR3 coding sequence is TGTGCCAGCAGTTTTAGCGGGCTGTACCAAGAGACCCAGTACTTC. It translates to CASSFSGLYQETQYF.

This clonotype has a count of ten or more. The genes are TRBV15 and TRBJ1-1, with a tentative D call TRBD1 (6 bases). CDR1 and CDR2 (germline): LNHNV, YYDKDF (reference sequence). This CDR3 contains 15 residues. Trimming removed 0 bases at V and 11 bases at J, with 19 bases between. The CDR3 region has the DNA TGTGCCACCAGCAGAGAGGCGGGGGCGAGGTTGTCGGCTTTCTTT. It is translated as CATSREAGARLSAFF.

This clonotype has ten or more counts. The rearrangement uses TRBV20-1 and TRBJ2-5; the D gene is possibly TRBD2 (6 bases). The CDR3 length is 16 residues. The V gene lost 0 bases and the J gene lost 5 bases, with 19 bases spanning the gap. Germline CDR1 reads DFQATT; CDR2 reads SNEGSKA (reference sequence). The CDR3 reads CSARDPRTSYEETQYF. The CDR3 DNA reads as TGCAGTGCTAGAGATCCCAGAACTAGCTACGAGGAGACCCAGTACTTC.

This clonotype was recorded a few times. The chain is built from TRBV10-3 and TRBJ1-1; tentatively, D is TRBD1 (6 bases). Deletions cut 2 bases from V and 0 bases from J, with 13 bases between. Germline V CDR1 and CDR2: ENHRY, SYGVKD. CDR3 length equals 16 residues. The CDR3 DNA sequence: TGTGCCATCAGTGAGCTACAGACAGGACTGAACACTGAAGCTTTCTTT. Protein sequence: CAISELQTGLNTEAFF.

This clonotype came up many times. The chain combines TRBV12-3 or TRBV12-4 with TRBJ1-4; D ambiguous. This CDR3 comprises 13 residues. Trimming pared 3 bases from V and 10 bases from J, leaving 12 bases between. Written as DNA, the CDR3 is TGTGCCAGCAGTTTTGTGGGTCTTGGAAAACTGTTTTTT. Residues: CASSFVGLGKLFF.

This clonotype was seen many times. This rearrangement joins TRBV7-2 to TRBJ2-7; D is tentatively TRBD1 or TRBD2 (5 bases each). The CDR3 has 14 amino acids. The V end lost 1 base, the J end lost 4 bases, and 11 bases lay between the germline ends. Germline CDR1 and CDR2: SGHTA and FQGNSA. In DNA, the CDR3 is TGTGCCAGCAGCTTAGTTCGGGGCGGGTACGAGCAGTACTTC. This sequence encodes CASSLVRGGYEQYF.

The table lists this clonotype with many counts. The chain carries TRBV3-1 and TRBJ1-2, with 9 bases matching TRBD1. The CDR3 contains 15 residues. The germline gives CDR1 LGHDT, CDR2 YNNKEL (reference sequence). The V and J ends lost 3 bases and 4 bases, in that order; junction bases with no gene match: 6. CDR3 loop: CASSQVDRGGYGYTF. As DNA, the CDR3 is TGTGCCAGCAGCCAGGTGGACAGGGGTGGCTATGGCTACACCTTC.